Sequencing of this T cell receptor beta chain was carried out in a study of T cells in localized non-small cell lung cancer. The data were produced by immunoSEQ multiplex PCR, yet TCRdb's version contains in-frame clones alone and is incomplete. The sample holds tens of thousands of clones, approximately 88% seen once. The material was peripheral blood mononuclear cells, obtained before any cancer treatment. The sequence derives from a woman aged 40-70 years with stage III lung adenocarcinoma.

CDR3 nucleotide sequence: TGTGCCAGTAGTATACCGCACGGCTACGAGCAGTACTTC. Protein product: CASSIPHGYEQYF. This chain uses TRBV19 with TRBJ2-7; D not certain. This CDR3 contains 13 residues. Germline values: CDR1 LNHDA, CDR2 SQIVND (reference sequence). Trimming removed 2 bases from V and 3 bases from J, with 8 bases in between. The complete variable domain, with remaining parts taken from reference TRBV19 and TRBJ2-7, reads DGGITQSPKYLFRKEGQNVTLSCEQNLNHDAMYWYRQDPGQGLRLIYYSQIVNDFQKGDIAEGYSVSREKKESFPLTVTSAQKNPTAFYLCASSIPHGYEQYFGPGTRLTVT.